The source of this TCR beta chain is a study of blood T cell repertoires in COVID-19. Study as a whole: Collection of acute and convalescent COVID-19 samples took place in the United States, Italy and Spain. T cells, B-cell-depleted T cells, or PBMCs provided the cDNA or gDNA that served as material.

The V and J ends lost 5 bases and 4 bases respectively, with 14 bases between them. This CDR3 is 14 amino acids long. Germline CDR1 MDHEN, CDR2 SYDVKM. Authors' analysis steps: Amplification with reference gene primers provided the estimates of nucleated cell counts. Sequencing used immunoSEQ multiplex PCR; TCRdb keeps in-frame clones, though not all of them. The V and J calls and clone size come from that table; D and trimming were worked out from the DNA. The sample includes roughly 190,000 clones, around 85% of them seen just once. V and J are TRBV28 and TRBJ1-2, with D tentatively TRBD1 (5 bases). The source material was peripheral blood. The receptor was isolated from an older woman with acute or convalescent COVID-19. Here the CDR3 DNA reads TGTGCCAGCAGTCTAGGGGCAGGAAGCTATGGCTACACCTTC. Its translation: CASSLGAGSYGYTF.